This TCR beta chain stems from a study of blood T cell repertoires in COVID-19. The germline V gene has CDR1 SEHNR and CDR2 FQNEAQ (reference sequence). V lost 5 bases and J 7 bases, leaving 9 bases between the germline ends. The CDR3 runs 12 residues. TCRdb's table, derived via immunoSEQ multiplex PCR, lists solely in-frame clones and lacks some. Found here are about 380,000 clones, around 92% of them singletons; the top ten hold about 1.2%. Specimen: peripheral blood. The rearrangement links TRBV7-9 to TRBJ2-4, with no clear D. This sequence was found in a man aged 40-50 years with acute or convalescent COVID-19. CDR3 nucleotide sequence: TGTGCCAGCAGCCACTCTAGGAACATTCAGTACTTC. Translated, it gives CASSHSRNIQYF.